The 20 T cell receptor beta chains below all came from one sample that was sequenced in a study of cytomegalovirus exposure and HLA in healthy donors. Use of 60 Vbeta and 13 Jbeta primers characterized the PCR. The repertoire was sequenced with immunoSEQ multiplex PCR; TCRdb's copy has only in-frame clones and lacks some. Of about 120,000 clones listed, around 87% are singletons. Input material: PBMCs. These receptors originate from a middle-aged man in good health and CMV-seronegative.

The chain links TRBV4-1 to TRBJ1-2, with a possible D match to TRBD1 (5 bases). The V gene's germline CDR1 is MGHRA and CDR2 YSYEKL. V lost 4 bases and J 6 bases, leaving 18 bases between the germline ends. The CDR3 spans 15 residues. CDR3 nucleotide sequence: TGCGCCAGCAGCCCCCTGCTTCCAGGGAACGATGGCTACACCTTC. Translating it yields CASSPLLPGNDGYTF.

The chain couples TRBV2 to TRBJ2-1; 12 bases are shared with TRBD2. Trimming took 3 bases from V and 7 from J; bases not matched to a gene: 4. The germline V gene has CDR1 SNHLY and CDR2 FYNNEI. The CDR3 length is 15 residues. The chain's CDR3 is CASSDLAGGVNEQFF. In DNA, the CDR3 is TGTGCCAGCAGTGATCTAGCGGGGGGGGTTAATGAGCAGTTCTTC.

The chain carries TRBV27 and TRBJ2-1; 10 positions agree with TRBD1. This CDR3 contains 17 residues. The V segment lost 5 bases and the J segment 6 bases; nucleotides outside the gene matches: 13. Germline V gives CDR1 MNHEY, CDR2 SMNVEV (reference sequence). The CDR3 reads CASSPLIRDRGLNEQFF. In DNA, the CDR3 is TGTGCCAGCAGTCCCCTTATAAGGGACAGGGGACTCAATGAGCAGTTCTTC.

The chain carries TRBV7-2 and TRBJ2-7; no firm D call. The germline CDR1 and CDR2 sequences are SGHTA and FQGNSA. The CDR3 is made up of 15 amino acids. V dropped 0 bases and J dropped 3 bases, with 12 bases sitting between them. CDR3 sequence: CASSLAPASIYEQYF. The CDR3 bases are TGTGCCAGCAGCTTAGCTCCAGCGTCTATCTACGAGCAGTACTTC.

The chain employs TRBV5-8 and TRBJ1-3; 10 bases line up with TRBD1. The germline CDR1 and CDR2 sequences are SGHTS and YDEGEE. The CDR3 contains 14 residues. The ends lost 5 bases at V and 4 bases at J; junction bases unmatched: 3. The CDR3 nucleotides are TGTGCCAGCAGAAGGACAGGGGGAGGAAACACCATATATTTT. Amino acid sequence: CASRRTGGGNTIYF. The full variable domain, rest sourced from reference TRBV5-8 and TRBJ1-3, is EAGVTQSPTHLIKTRGQQATLRCSPISGHTSVYWYQQALGLGLQFLLWYDEGEERNRGNFPPRFSGRQFPNYSSELNVNALELEDSALYLCASRRTGGGNTIYFGEGSWLTVV.

V and J are TRBV27 and TRBJ1-5, with 9 bases that match TRBD1. V lost 5 bases, J lost 3 bases, and 11 bases stayed unmatched. This CDR3 contains 17 residues. Germline lookup yields CDR1 MNHEY and CDR2 SMNVEV (reference sequence). The CDR3 coding sequence is TGTGCCAGCAGTCCCCTGGGGGGACAGGGCCCCAATCAGCCCCAGCATTTT. This sequence encodes CASSPLGGQGPNQPQHF.

The V and J genes are TRBV7-2 and TRBJ2-3; 9 bases are a match to TRBD2. This CDR3 spans 15 amino acids. Germline values: CDR1 SGHTA, CDR2 FQGNSA. The junction had 3 bases not matched to a gene; V was cut back by 0 bases and J by 5 bases. CDR3 region: CASSLAGGGGDTQYF. In DNA form, the CDR3 reads TGTGCCAGCAGCTTAGCAGGCGGGGGGGGAGATACGCAGTATTTT.

This chain links TRBV6-5 with TRBJ1-1; D is unclear. This CDR3 contains 14 residues. V lost 4 bases to trimming and J lost 4 bases, with 13 bases between them. CDR1 is MNHEY and CDR2 is SVGAGI in the germline V gene. The CDR3 DNA is TGTGCCAGCAGTTCTTTCTCCCCCGTCACTGAAGCTTTCTTT. Translating it yields CASSSFSPVTEAFF.

The chain couples TRBV13 to TRBJ1-3; the match to TRBD1 covers 9 bases. The V segment lost 5 bases and the J segment 4 bases; nucleotides outside the gene matches: 6. In germline, CDR1 is PRHDT, CDR2 FYEKMQ (reference sequence). The CDR3 runs to 15 residues. The CDR3 spells CASSPGTGSGNTIYF. The CDR3 nucleotides are TGTGCCAGCAGCCCAGGGACAGGGTCAGGAAACACCATATATTTT.

V and J are TRBV9 and TRBJ1-5, with 8 positions matching TRBD1. V lost 3 bases, J lost 4 bases, and 3 bases stayed unmatched. Germline CDR1 SGDLS, CDR2 YYNGEE. The CDR3 has 14 amino acids. The CDR3 bases are TGTGCCAGCAGCGCGACAGGGGCTAATCAGCCCCAGCATTTT. Protein product: CASSATGANQPQHF.

The V call is TRBV5-1, the J call TRBJ1-1; tentatively, D is TRBD1 (5 bases). The CDR3 runs to 13 residues. Trimming pared 0 bases from V and 4 bases from J, leaving 7 bases between. Germline values: CDR1 SGHRS, CDR2 YFSETQ. This chain's CDR3 is CASSLGQTTEAFF. The CDR3 nucleotides are TGCGCCAGCAGCTTGGGACAGACCACTGAAGCTTTCTTT.

The sample holds one count of this clone. This chain links TRBV10-3 with TRBJ2-2; 9 nucleotides align to TRBD1. With V trimmed by 4 bases and J by 7 bases, 10 bases remained unmatched. The CDR3 is 16 amino acids. Germline V gene data show CDR1 as ENHRY and CDR2 as SYGVKD. CDR3 in amino acids: CAISGLNRGQGGELFF. CDR3 nucleotides: TGTGCCATCAGTGGGCTCAACAGGGGGCAAGGCGGGGAGCTGTTTTTT.

The gene calls are TRBV11-1 and TRBJ2-1, with D hard to call. Trimming pared 1 base from V and 7 bases from J, leaving 8 bases between. CDR1 is SGHAT and CDR2 is FQDESV in the germline V gene (reference sequence). The CDR3 sequence is 13 residues long. The CDR3 DNA reads as TGTGCCAGCAGCTTAGGTCCCCCGAATGAGCAGTTCTTC. Translated, it gives CASSLGPPNEQFF.

The chain recombines TRBV28 with TRBJ1-2; no clear D gene. The CDR3 sequence is 11 residues long. The V end lost 6 bases, the J end lost 8 bases, and 10 bases lay between the germline ends. The germline V gene encodes CDR1 MDHEN and CDR2 SYDVKM. In DNA form, the CDR3 reads TGTGCCAGCAGCTCCCTCGTGGGCTACACCTTC. Translated: CASSSLVGYTF.

This clone was seen only once. The gene calls are TRBV5-1 and TRBJ2-6; maybe TRBD1 (7 bases). This CDR3 region has 16 residues. Germline CDR1 SGHRS, CDR2 YFSETQ. The germline V and J ends were trimmed by 3 bases and 0 bases, with 10 bases remaining between them. CDR3 coding DNA: TGCGCCAGCAGCTGGGGGGACAGCTCTGGGGCCAACGTCCTGACTTTC. This codes for CASSWGDSSGANVLTF.

This clone has only a few counts. J is TRBJ2-5 and V is TRBV2, with 7 bases lining up with TRBD1. The germline CDR1 and CDR2 sequences are SNHLY and FYNNEI. The CDR3 covers 14 residues. The V gene end was trimmed by 9 bases and the J gene end by 4 bases; junction bases not matched to a gene: 11. CDR3 nucleotide sequence: TGTGCCAGACCCGGGACAGAAATCGTAGAGACCCAGTACTTC. This gives the protein CARPGTEIVETQYF. The whole variable domain, filled in from reference TRBV2 and TRBJ2-5, reads EPEVTQTPSHQVTQMGQEVILRCVPISNHLYFYWYRQILGQKVEFLVSFYNNEISEKSEIFDDQFSVERPDGSNFTLKIRSTKLEDSAMYFCARPGTEIVETQYFGPGTRLLVL.

The CDR3 spells CATSRAIGVSLGEAFF. The CDR3 nucleotides read TGTGCCACCAGCAGAGCCATCGGGGTTTCCCTTGGTGAAGCTTTCTTT. This chain connects TRBV15 to TRBJ1-1; no firm D call. CDR3 length: 16 amino acids. Germline CDR1 and CDR2: LNHNV and YYDKDF (reference sequence). V lost 1 base, J lost 7 bases, and 19 bases lay in between. The variable domain in full, completed from reference TRBV15 and TRBJ1-1, reads DAMVIQNPRYQVTQFGKPVTLSCSQTLNHNVMYWYQQKSSQAPKLLFHYYDKDFNNEADTPDNFQSRRPNTSFCFLDIRSPGLGDTAMYLCATSRAIGVSLGEAFFGQGTRLTVV.

This clone was recorded once. J is TRBJ2-2 and V is TRBV25-1, with 8 bases identical to TRBD1. The CDR3 is 14 amino acids. CDR1 MGHDK and CDR2 SYGVNS come from the germline V gene. With V trimmed by 6 bases and J by 6 bases, 6 bases remained unmatched. The chain's CDR3 is CASSASTGAGELFF. Here the CDR3 DNA reads TGTGCCAGCAGCGCATCGACAGGGGCCGGGGAGCTGTTTTTT.

The V and J genes are TRBV5-4 and TRBJ1-4; the D is unclear. V dropped 1 base and J dropped 8 bases, with 12 bases sitting between them. Germline CDR1 is SGHNT and CDR2 is YYREEE (reference sequence). The CDR3 spans 14 residues. The CDR3 region has the DNA TGTGCCAGCAGCTTGAAGAAGGGCGGGGAAAAACTGTTTTTT. Amino acids: CASSLKKGGEKLFF.

CDR3 DNA: TGTGCCAGCAGCCTGTACAGGGGAACTGAAGCTTTCTTT. The encoded protein is CASSLYRGTEAFF. The V gene is TRBV7-2, the J gene TRBJ1-1; 7 bases are shared with TRBD1. Germline-derived CDR1 and CDR2 are SGHTA and FQGNSA. J lost 5 bases, V lost 5 bases, and 5 bases had no gene match. CDR3 length: 13 residues.